This entry concerns a single TCR beta chain. What it binds is not known. Profiling relied on immunoSEQ multiplex PCR, and the TCRdb table lists in-frame clones only, not all of them. The data show tens of thousands of clones, around 70% seen once. Between days 9 and 11 of culture, CD4+ T cells were separated out. Between March and December 2020, the person had a SARS-CoV-2 infection that PCR confirmed. CDR1 SNHLY and CDR2 FYNNEI come from the germline V gene. The CDR3 spans 14 residues. The V segment lost 4 bases and the J segment 5 bases; nucleotides outside the gene matches: 4. These data come from a study of vaccination effects on CD4 cells after COVID-19. Study summary: They grew roughly 2 million PBMC in each well, adding around 10 IU/ml IL-2 and 10 ug/ml peptides. Overall study findings and caveats: The study had few convalescent patients and no early post-infection timepoints.

The material sequenced was CD4+ T cells from PBMCs cultured without peptide, taken before COVID-19 vaccination. This chain connects TRBV2 to TRBJ1-5; 8 nucleotides agree with TRBD1. This sequence was found in a human donor who had a prior SARS-CoV-2 infection. The CDR3 loop reads CASSAGQVHQPQHF. The CDR3 DNA reads TGTGCCAGCAGTGCGGGACAGGTTCATCAGCCCCAGCATTTT.